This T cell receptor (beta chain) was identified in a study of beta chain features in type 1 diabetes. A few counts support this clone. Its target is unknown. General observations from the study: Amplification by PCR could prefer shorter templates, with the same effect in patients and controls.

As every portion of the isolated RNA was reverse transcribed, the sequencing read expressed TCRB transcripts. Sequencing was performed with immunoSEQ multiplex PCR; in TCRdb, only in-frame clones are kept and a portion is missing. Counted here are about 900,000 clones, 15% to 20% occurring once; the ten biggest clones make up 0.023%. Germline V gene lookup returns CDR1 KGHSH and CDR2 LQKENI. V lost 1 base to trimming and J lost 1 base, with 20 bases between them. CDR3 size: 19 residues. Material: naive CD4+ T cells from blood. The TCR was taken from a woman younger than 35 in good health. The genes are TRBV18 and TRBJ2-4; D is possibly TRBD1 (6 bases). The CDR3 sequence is CASSPRAGVSPAAKNIQYF. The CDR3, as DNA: TGTGCCAGCTCACCACGGGCAGGGGTATCACCAGCGGCCAAAAACATTCAGTACTTC.